This T cell receptor (beta chain) is drawn from a study of blood T cell repertoires in COVID-19. Study-wide background: Sites across the United States, Italy and Spain contributed samples from acute and convalescent COVID-19. In each case, the material was cDNA or gDNA derived from T cells, B-cell-depleted T cells, or PBMCs.

About this clone itself: The same CDR3 arises from other DNA sequences in this sample as well.

Germline trimming cut 2 bases from V and 5 bases from J; bases unmatched to any gene: 2. The CDR3 length is 13 residues. Per the germline V gene, CDR1 is LNHNV and CDR2 is YYDKDF (reference sequence). Per the authors' pipeline: Nucleated cell counts were estimated from reference gene primer amplification. Method: immunoSEQ multiplex PCR; TCRdb's copy keeps in-frame clones and lacks some. The V and J calls and clone size are taken from that table; D and trimming were inferred from the DNA. The data hold about 170,000 clones, with around 84% observed a single time. The specimen was peripheral blood. The genes are TRBV15 and TRBJ1-1, with TRBD1 matching over 7 bases. The source of this sequence is a man aged 60 to 75 with COVID-19, enrolled during active disease. CDR3 sequence (DNA): TGTGCCACCAGCAGATTACAGGGGACTGAAGCTTTCTTT. Its protein is CATSRLQGTEAFF.